This paragraph reports one T cell receptor beta chain. Mismatch with germline at one junction end may stem from a read error. A modified ARM-PCR protocol with three rounds of nested PCR amplified TCRbeta. TCRdb processed the multiplex PCR reads anew with MiXCR; each CDR3 protein has one entry. The sample contains around 79,000 distinct CDR3 sequences, just under 75% of which appear only once. The template was RNA from unsorted bulk tissue. Newly diagnosed lung cancer patients had thoracic surgery in China, August–late 2014, without prior chemotherapy. These data belong to a study of tumor and adjacent non-tumor tissue in lung cancer. Overall study: There were some 12 adenocarcinoma, 2 squamous cell carcinoma and 1 small cell lung cancer cases. Millions of productive TCRbeta reads were obtained per sample on average.

The V gene's germline CDR1 is SGHNT and CDR2 YENEEA. This CDR3 is 16 amino acids long. Sequenced: lung tumor tissue. This chain uses TRBV11-3 with TRBJ2-6, with D unclear. The receptor comes from a woman aged 40 to 50 with non-small cell lung cancer. CDR3 nucleotides: TGTGCCAGCAGTACAGCCCGCACCGTGTGGGCCAACATCCTGATTTTC. Translation: CASSTARTVWANILIF.